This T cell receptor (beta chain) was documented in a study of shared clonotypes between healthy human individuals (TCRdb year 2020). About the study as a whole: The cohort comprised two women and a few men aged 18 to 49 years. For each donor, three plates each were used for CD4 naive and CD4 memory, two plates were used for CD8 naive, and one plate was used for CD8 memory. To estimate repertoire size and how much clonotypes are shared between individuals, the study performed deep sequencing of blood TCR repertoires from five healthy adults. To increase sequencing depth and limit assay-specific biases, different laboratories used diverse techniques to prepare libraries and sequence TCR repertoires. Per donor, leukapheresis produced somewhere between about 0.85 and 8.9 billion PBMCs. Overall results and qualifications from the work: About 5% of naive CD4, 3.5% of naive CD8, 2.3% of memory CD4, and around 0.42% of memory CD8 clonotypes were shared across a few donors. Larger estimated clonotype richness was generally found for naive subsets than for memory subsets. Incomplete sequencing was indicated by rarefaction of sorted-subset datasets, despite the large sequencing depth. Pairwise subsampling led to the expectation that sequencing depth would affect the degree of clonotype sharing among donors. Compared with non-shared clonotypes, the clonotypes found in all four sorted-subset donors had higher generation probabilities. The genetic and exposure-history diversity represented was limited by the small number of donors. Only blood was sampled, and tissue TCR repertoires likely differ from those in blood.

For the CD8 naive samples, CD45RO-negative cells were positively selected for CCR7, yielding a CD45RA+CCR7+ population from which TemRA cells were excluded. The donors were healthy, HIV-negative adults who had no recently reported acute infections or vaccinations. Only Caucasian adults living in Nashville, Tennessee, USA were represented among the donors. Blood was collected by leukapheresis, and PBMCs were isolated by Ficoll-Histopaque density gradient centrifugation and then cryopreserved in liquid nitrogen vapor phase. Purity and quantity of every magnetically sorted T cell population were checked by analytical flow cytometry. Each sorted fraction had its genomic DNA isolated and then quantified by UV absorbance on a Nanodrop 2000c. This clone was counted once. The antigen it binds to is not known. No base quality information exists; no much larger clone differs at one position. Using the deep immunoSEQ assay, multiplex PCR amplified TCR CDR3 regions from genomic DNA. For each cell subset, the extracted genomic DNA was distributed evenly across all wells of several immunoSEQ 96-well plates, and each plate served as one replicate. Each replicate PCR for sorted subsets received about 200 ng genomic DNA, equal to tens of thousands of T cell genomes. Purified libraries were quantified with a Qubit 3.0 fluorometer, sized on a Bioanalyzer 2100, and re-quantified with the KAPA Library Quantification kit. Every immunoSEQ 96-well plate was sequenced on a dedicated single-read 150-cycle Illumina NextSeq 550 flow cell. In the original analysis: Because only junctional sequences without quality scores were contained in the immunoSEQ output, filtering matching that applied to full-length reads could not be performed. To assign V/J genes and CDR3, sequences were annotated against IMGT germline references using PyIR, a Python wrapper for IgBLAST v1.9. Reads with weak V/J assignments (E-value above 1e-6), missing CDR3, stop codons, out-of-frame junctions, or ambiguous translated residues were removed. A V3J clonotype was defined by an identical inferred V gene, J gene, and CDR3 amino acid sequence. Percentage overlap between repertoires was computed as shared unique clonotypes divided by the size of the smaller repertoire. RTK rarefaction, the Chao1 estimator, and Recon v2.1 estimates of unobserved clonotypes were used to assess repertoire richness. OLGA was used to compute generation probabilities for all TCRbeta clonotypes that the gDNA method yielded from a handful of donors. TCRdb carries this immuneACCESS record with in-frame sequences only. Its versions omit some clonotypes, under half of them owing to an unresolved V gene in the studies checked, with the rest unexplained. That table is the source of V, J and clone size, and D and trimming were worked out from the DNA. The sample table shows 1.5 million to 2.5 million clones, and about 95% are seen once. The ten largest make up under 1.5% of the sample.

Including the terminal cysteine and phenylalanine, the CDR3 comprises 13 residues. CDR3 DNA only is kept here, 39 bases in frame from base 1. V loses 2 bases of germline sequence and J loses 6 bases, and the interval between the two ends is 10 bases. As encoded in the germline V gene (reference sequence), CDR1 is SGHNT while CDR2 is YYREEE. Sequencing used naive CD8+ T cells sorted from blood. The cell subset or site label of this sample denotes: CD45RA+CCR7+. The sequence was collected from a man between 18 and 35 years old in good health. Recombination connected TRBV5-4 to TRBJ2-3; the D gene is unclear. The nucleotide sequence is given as TGTGCCAGCAGCTTTACCCCTGAGGATACGCAGTATTTT. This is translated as CASSFTPEDTQYF.